This T cell receptor beta chain was observed in a study of response to subunit inactivated influenza vaccine. Study findings and constraints: A suggestion made by the authors is that each seasonal influenza vaccination recruits few new T cells.

On this clonotype itself: Its specificity is not known.

TCRdb reprocessed the RT-PCR reads with MiXCR, giving one entry per CDR3 protein. The sample consists of 590,000 or so distinct CDR3 sequences, 14% of them appearing once. The source material was PBMCs from blood, sampled 14 to 15 days before vaccination. The sequence was obtained from a man aged 45-60 years who received an inactivated influenza vaccine.

Here the CDR3 reads CASSRSRRGALDKNIQYF. The CDR3 DNA follows: TGTGCCAGCAGCCGATCCCGGCGGGGGGCTTTGGACAAAAACATTCAGTACTTC. This rearrangement joins TRBV27 to TRBJ2-4; 8 bases are shared with TRBD2. The CDR3 is 18 amino acids. Germline CDR1 MNHEY, CDR2 SMNVEV (reference sequence). V gave up 6 bases and J gave up 3 bases; unmatched junction bases: 16.